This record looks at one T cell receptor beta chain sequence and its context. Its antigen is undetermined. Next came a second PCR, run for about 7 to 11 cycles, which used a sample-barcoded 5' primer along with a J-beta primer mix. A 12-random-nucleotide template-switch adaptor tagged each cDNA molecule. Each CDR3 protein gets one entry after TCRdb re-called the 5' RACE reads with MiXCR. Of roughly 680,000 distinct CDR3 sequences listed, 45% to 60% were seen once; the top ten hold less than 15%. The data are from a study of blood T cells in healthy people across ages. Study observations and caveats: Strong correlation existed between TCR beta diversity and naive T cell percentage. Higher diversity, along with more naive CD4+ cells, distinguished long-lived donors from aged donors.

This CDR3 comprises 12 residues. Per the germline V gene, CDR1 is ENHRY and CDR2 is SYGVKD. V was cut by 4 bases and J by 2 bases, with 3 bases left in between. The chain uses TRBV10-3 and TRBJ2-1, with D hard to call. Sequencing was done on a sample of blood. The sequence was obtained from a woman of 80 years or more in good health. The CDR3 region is CAISGPYNEQFF. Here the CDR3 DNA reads TGTGCCATCAGTGGACCCTACAATGAGCAGTTCTTC.